This T cell receptor beta chain was sequenced for a study of shared clonotypes between healthy human individuals. CD45RO-negative, CCR7-positively selected cells formed the naive CD8 fraction, excluding terminally differentiated effector memory CD45RA+ cells. Whole-study findings and limits: Among non-shared clonotypes, generation probabilities were lower than among those shared by all four donors. Rarefaction curves obtained for sorted subsets showed sequencing incomplete despite large depth.

This CDR3 has 16 residues. Trimming took 4 bases from V and 0 from J, leaving 15 bases between them. Germline CDR1 is SQVTM and CDR2 is ANQGSEA. A note on this clone: What it recognizes is unknown.

Over several immunoSEQ plates, each subset's genomic DNA was distributed in even portions. It was 200 ng DNA, around 33,000 T cell genomes, that sorted-subset replicate PCRs used. The repertoire was sequenced with immunoSEQ multiplex PCR; TCRdb's copy has only in-frame clones and lacks some. The table lists about 800,000 clones, around 96% of them singletons, with approximately 0.2% in the top ten. The TCR comes from a man aged 25-45 years in good health. The sequenced sample was naive CD8+ T cells sorted from blood. V and J are TRBV29-1 and TRBJ1-4; D may be TRBD1 (5 bases). CDR3 region: CSVGGSPIATNEKLFF. CDR3 nucleotides: TGCAGCGTTGGGGGGTCACCGATTGCAACTAATGAAAAACTGTTTTTT.